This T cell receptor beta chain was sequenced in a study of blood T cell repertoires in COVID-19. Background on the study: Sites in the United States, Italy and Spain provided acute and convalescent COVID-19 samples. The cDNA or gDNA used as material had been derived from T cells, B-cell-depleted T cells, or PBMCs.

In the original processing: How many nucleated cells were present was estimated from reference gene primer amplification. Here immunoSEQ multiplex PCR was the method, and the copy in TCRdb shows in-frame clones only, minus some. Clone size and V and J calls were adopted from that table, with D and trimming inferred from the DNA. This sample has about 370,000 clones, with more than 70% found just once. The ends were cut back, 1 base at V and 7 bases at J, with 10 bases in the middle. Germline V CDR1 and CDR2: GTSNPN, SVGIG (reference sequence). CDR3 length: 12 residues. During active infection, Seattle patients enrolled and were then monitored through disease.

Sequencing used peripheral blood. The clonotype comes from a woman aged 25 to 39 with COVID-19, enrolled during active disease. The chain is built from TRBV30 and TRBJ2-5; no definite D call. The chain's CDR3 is CAWSARTPTQYF. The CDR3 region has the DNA TGTGCCTGGAGTGCCCGAACTCCGACCCAGTACTTC.